Each of the 14 T cell receptor beta chains below was sequenced from the same sample in a study of cytotoxic CD8 clonotypes in ibrutinib-treated CLL. Libraries were prepared by immunoSEQ multiplex PCR; TCRdb keeps only in-frame clonotypes and omits some of them. The table lists approximately 150,000 clones, about 80% of them singletons. The source material was PBMCs, sampled after 24 months of ibrutinib treatment. These receptors were collected from a human donor with chronic lymphocytic leukemia.

J is TRBJ2-3 and V is TRBV6-1; 8 bases are shared with TRBD2. CDR3 size: 15 residues. V shed 7 bases and J 4 bases; nucleotides not matched to a gene: 10. The germline V gene encodes CDR1 MNHNS and CDR2 SASEGT. CDR3 nucleotide sequence: TGTGCCAGCATTATCTCAGCGGGAGTTCCAGATACGCAGTATTTT. It yields the protein CASIISAGVPDTQYF.

This chain connects TRBV5-8 to TRBJ1-4, with a possible D match to TRBD1 (6 bases). With 4 bases removed from V and 5 bases from J, the gap between germline ends came to 9 bases. The CDR3 runs 13 residues. Germline V gene data show CDR1 as SGHTS and CDR2 as YDEGEE. The CDR3 DNA sequence: TGTGCCAGCAGCGGGGGCCTGAATGAAAAACTGTTTTTT. Its protein is CASSGGLNEKLFF.

This chain links TRBV11-2 with TRBJ2-1; D not resolved. The V end was cut by 2 bases, the J end by 2 bases, with 10 bases between. Per germline, CDR1 SGHAT and CDR2 FQNNGV. There are 15 residues in the CDR3. The CDR3 here is CASSLRSATYNEQFF. The CDR3 DNA sequence: TGTGCCAGCAGCTTAAGGTCAGCTACCTACAATGAGCAGTTCTTC. Complete variable domain (other parts from reference TRBV11-2 and TRBJ2-1): EAGVAQSPRYKIIEKRQSVAFWCNPISGHATLYWYQQILGQGPKLLIQFQNNGVVDDSQLPKDRFSAERLKGVDSTLKIQPAKLEDSAVYLCASSLRSATYNEQFFGPGTRLTVL.

The chain carries TRBV27 and TRBJ1-1; D is unclear. V was clipped by 6 bases and J by 1 base, with 18 bases between them. The CDR3 has 16 residues. Germline V CDR1 and CDR2: MNHEY, SMNVEV (reference sequence). The CDR3 here is CASRVLLGRKNTEAFF. In DNA form, the CDR3 reads TGTGCCAGCAGAGTCCTGCTGGGGAGGAAGAACACTGAAGCTTTCTTT.

The chain has TRBV5-1 and TRBJ2-7; TRBD1 matches at 9 bases. Germline CDR1 is SGHRS and CDR2 is YFSETQ. With V trimmed by 5 bases and J by 7 bases, 13 bases remained unmatched. The CDR3 loop spans 15 amino acids. CDR3 DNA sequence: TGCGCCAGCAGTATTGGGGACCGGGACAGGGTGGAGCAGTACTTC. Translated, it gives CASSIGDRDRVEQYF.

The chain joins TRBV30 to TRBJ1-2, with D unclear. The germline CDR1 and CDR2 sequences are GTSNPN and SVGIG (reference sequence). The CDR3 is made up of 15 amino acids. The V end lost 2 bases, the J end lost 1 base, and 14 bases lay between the germline ends. CDR3 nucleotides: TGTGCCTGGAGTACCCCGGGCAACATTAACTATGGCTACACCTTC. Its translation: CAWSTPGNINYGYTF.

Only one count was recorded for this clone. The chain is built from TRBV5-6 and TRBJ2-7; D is uncertain. V gave up 4 bases and J gave up 2 bases, with 4 bases separating them. The CDR3 covers 11 residues. Per the germline V gene, CDR1 is SGHDT and CDR2 is YYEEEE. CDR3 amino acids: CASSRPYEQYF. The DNA for the CDR3 is TGTGCCAGCAGCCGGCCCTACGAGCAGTACTTC.

V and J are TRBV7-2 and TRBJ2-7; D is possibly TRBD2 (6 bases). Trimming shortened V by 2 bases and J by 0 bases, and 14 bases separated the two germline ends. The CDR3 has 16 residues. Germline-derived CDR1 and CDR2 are SGHTA and FQGNSA. CDR3 coding DNA: TGTGCCAGCAGCTTAAGAAGCGGGCGTTTCTCCTACGAGCAGTACTTC. It encodes CASSLRSGRFSYEQYF.

The rearrangement links TRBV27 to TRBJ2-1; D remains unclear. Trimming stripped 0 bases from V and 7 bases from J, with 10 bases between. The CDR3 is made up of 14 amino acids. CDR1 is MNHEY and CDR2 is SMNVEV in the germline V gene (reference sequence). The CDR3 region is CASSLSGVVNEQFF. CDR3 nucleotides: TGTGCCAGCAGTTTATCTGGGGTCGTGAATGAGCAGTTCTTC.

The chain uses TRBV10-3 and TRBJ1-5; D unclear. V dropped 2 bases and J dropped 3 bases, with 8 bases sitting between them. The length of the CDR3 is 14 residues. The germline V gene encodes CDR1 ENHRY and CDR2 SYGVKD. Written as DNA, the CDR3 is TGTGCCATCAGTGAGGGTCAGCACAATCAGCCCCAGCATTTT. Its translation: CAISEGQHNQPQHF.

The chain carries TRBV9 and TRBJ1-2; unclear D gene. CDR1 is SGDLS, CDR2 YYNGEE, per germline. The CDR3 runs 15 residues. V was clipped by 0 bases and J by 1 base, with 10 bases between them. CDR3 region: CASSVEPNYNYGYTF. Here the CDR3 DNA reads TGTGCCAGCAGCGTAGAACCAAACTATAACTATGGCTACACCTTC.

V and J are TRBV9 and TRBJ2-1; 9 positions match TRBD2. This CDR3 is 16 amino acids long. The V gene end was trimmed by 0 bases and the J gene end by 9 bases; junction bases not matched to a gene: 10. Germline V CDR1 and CDR2: SGDLS, YYNGEE. CDR3 nucleotide sequence: TGTGCCAGCAGCGTAGATGGCGGGAGGGTTTCAAGTGAGCAGTTCTTC. The encoded protein is CASSVDGGRVSSEQFF.

The chain employs TRBV5-1 and TRBJ1-1; 8 bases match TRBD1. Germline V CDR1 and CDR2: SGHRS, YFSETQ. This CDR3 is built from 14 residues. Unmatched junction bases numbered 7, after V lost 4 bases and J lost 5 bases. In nucleotides, the CDR3 is TGCGCCAGCAGCAAGCAGGGGGCAAGGACTGAAGCTTTCTTT. Translation gives CASSKQGARTEAFF. Filled out from reference TRBV5-1 and TRBJ1-1, the complete variable domain reads KAGVTQTPRYLIKTRGQQVTLSCSPISGHRSVSWYQQTPGQGLQFLFEYFSETQRNKGNFPGRFSGRQFSNSRSEMNVSTLELGDSALYLCASSKQGARTEAFFGQGTRLTVV.

The V gene is TRBV9, the J gene TRBJ1-2; 7 bases align to TRBD1. CDR3 size: 14 residues. Germline loops: CDR1 SGDLS, CDR2 YYNGEE. With 3 bases clipped from V and 7 bases from J, the junction kept 9 bases outside the gene matches. The DNA of the CDR3 is TGTGCCAGCAGCGGACTACAGGGGAGGAGTGGCTACACCTTC. Translation gives CASSGLQGRSGYTF.